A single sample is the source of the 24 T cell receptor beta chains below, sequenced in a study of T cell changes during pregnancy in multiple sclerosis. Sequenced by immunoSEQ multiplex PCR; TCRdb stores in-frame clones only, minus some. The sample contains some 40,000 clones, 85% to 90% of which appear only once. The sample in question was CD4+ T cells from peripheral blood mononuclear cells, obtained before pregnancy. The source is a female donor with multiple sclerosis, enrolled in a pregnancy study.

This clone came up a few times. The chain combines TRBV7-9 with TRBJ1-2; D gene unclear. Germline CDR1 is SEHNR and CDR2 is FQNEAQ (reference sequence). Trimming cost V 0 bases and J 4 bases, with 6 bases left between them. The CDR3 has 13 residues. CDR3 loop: CASSLAALYGYTF. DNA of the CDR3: TGTGCCAGCAGCTTAGCGGCCCTCTATGGCTACACCTTC.

The CDR3 here is CASSYFSRGGYTF. In nucleotides, the CDR3 is TGTGCCAGCAGTTACTTTTCTCGGGGTGGCTACACCTTC. The chain is built from TRBV6-5 and TRBJ1-2; no reliable D call. Germline loops: CDR1 MNHEY, CDR2 SVGAGI. The V end was cut by 1 base, the J end by 7 bases, with 10 bases between. The CDR3 consists of 13 residues.

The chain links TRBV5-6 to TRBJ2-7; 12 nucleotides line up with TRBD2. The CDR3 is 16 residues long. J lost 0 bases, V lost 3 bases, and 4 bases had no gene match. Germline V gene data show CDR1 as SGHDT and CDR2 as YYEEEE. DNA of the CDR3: TGTGCCAGCAGCTCTATACTAGCGGGGGGCTCCTACGAGCAGTACTTC. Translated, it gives CASSSILAGGSYEQYF. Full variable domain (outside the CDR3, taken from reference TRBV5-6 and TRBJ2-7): DAGVTQSPTHLIKTRGQQVTLRCSPKSGHDTVSWYQQALGQGPQFIFQYYEEEERQRGNFPDRFSGHQFPNYSSELNVNALLLGDSALYLCASSSILAGGSYEQYFGPGTRLTVT.

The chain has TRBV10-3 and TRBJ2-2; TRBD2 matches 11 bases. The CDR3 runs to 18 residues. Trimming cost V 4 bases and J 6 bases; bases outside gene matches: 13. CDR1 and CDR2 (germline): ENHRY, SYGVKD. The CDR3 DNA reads TGTGCCATCAGTGTTAGCGGGGGGGCCTTCGTCAAGCCCGGGGAGCTGTTTTTT. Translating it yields CAISVSGGAFVKPGELFF.

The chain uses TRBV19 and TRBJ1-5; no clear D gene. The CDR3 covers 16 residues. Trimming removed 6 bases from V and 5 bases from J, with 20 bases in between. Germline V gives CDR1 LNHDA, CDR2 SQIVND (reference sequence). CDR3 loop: CASRGEGAGFYQPQHF. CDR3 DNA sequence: TGTGCCAGTAGGGGCGAGGGAGCAGGTTTTTATCAGCCCCAGCATTTT.

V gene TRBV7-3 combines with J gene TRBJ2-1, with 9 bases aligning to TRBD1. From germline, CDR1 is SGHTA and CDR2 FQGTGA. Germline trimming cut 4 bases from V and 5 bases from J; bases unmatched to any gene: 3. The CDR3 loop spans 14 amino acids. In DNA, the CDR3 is TGTGCCAGCAGCTGGGGGACAGGGAACAATGAGCAGTTCTTC. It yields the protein CASSWGTGNNEQFF.

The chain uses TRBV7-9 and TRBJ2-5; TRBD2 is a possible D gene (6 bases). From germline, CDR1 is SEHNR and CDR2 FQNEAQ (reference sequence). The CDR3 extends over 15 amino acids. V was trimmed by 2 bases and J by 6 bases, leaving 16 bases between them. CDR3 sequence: CASSLIRGNGKTQYF. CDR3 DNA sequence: TGTGCCAGCAGCTTAATACGGGGGAATGGAAAGACCCAGTACTTC.

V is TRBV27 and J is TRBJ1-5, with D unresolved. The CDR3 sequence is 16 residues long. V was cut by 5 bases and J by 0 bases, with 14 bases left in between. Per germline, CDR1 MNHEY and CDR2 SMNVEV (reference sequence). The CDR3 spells CASSPISWYSNQPQHF. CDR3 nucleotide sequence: TGTGCCAGCAGTCCAATCAGTTGGTATAGCAATCAGCCCCAGCATTTT.

CDR3 DNA sequence: TGTGCCAGCAGCTTATGGGGGGCAACTAATGAAAAACTGTTTTTT. The encoded protein is CASSLWGATNEKLFF. The chain joins TRBV5-6 to TRBJ1-4; TRBD1 might be the D (5 bases). The CDR3 is made up of 15 amino acids. Deletions cut 2 bases from V and 0 bases from J, with 8 bases between. CDR1 is SGHDT and CDR2 is YYEEEE in the germline V gene.

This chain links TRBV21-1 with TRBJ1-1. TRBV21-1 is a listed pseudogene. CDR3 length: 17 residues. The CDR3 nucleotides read TGTGCCAGCAGCAAAGGGGAGGGGAAGAGAAGTGACACTGAAGCTTTCTTT. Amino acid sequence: CASSKGEGKRSDTEAFF.

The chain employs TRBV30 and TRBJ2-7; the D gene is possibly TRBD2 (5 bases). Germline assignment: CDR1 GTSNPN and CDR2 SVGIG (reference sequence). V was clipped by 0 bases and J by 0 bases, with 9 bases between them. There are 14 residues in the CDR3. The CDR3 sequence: CAWSVKGSSYEQYF. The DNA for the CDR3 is TGTGCCTGGAGTGTAAAAGGGAGCTCCTACGAGCAGTACTTC.

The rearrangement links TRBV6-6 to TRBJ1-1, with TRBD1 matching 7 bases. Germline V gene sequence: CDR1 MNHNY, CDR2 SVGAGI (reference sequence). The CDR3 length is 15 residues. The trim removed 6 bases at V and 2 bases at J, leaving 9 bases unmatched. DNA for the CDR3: TGTGCCAGCAGCCCCAAGAACAGGGGAAACACTGAAGCTTTCTTT. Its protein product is CASSPKNRGNTEAFF.

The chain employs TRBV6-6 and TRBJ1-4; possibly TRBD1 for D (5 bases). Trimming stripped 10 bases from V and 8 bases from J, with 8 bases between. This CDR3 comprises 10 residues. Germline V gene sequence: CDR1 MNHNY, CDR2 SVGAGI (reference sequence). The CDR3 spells CATPGEKLFF. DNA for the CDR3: TGTGCCACACCAGGGGAAAAACTGTTTTTT.

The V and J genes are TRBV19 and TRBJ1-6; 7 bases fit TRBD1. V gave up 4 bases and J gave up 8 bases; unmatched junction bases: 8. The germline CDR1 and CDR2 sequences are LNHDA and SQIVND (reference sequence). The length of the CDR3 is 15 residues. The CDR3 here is CASSTPGGRDSPLHF. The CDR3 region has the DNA TGTGCCAGTAGTACCCCAGGGGGAAGGGATTCACCCCTCCACTTT.

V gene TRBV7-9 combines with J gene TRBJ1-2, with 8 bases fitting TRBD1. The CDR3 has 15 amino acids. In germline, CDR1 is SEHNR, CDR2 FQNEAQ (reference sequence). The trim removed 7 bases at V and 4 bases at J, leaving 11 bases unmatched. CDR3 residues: CASTKAGTGVYGYTF. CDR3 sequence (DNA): TGTGCCAGCACCAAAGCCGGGACAGGAGTCTATGGCTACACCTTC.

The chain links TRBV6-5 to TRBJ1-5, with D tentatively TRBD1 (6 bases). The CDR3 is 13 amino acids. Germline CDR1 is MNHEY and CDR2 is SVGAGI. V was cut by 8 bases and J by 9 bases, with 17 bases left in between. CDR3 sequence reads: CASRGGGSRPQHF. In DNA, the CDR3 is TGTGCCAGCCGAGGGGGAGGGTCTCGGCCCCAGCATTTT.

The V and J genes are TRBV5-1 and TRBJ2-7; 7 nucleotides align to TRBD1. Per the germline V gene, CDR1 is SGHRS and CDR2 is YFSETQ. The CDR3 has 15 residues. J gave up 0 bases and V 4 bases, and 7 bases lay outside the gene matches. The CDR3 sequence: CASSGQQGSSYEQYF. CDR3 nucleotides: TGCGCCAGCAGCGGACAACAGGGGAGCTCCTACGAGCAGTACTTC. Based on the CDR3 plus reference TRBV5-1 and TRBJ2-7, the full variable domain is KAGVTQTPRYLIKTRGQQVTLSCSPISGHRSVSWYQQTPGQGLQFLFEYFSETQRNKGNFPGRFSGRQFSNSRSEMNVSTLELGDSALYLCASSGQQGSSYEQYFGPGTRLTVT.

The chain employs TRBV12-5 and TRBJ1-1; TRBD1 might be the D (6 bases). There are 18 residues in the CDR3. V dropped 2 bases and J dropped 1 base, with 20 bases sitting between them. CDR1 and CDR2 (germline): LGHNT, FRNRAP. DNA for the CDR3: TGTGCTAGTGGTTTGCCCATAGTGGGGGGGGACAAGAACACTGAAGCTTTCTTT. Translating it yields CASGLPIVGGDKNTEAFF.

The DNA of the CDR3 is TGTGCCTGGAGTTTCTCAGGAGGGATTAATGAAAAACTGTTTTTT. It specifies CAWSFSGGINEKLFF. This chain joins TRBV30 and TRBJ1-4; D gene uncertain. V shed 2 bases and J shed 4 bases, with 14 bases lying between them. This CDR3 region has 15 residues. Germline values: CDR1 GTSNPN, CDR2 SVGIG (reference sequence).

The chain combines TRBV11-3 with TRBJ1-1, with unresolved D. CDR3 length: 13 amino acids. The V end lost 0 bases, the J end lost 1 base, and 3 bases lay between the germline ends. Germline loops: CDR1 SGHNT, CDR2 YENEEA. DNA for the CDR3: TGTGCCAGCAGCTTAGAGAGGAACACTGAAGCTTTCTTT. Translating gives CASSLERNTEAFF.

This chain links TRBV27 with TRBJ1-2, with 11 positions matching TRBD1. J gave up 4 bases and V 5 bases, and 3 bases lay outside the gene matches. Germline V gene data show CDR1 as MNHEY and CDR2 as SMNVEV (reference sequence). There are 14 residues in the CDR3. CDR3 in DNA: TGTGCCAGCAGTGGGACAGGGGGTAGCTATGGCTACACCTTC. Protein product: CASSGTGGSYGYTF.

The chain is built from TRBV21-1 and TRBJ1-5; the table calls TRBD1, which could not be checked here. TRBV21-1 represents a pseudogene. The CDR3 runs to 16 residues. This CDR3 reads CASILGHVICNQPQHF. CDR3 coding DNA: TGTGCCAGCATCTTGGGACATGTGATTTGCAATCAGCCCCAGCATTTT.

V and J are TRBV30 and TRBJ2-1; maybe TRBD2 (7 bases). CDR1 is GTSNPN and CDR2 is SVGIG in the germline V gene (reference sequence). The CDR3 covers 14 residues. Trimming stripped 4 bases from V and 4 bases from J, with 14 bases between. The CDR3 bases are TGTGCCTGGATGAGGGGGGGCTCATACAATGAGCAGTTCTTC. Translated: CAWMRGGSYNEQFF.

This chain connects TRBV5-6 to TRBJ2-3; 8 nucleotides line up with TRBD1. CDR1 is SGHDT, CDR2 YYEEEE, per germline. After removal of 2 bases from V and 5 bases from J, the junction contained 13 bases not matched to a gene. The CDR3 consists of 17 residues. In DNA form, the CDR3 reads TGTGCCAGCAGCTTCGGTTCTAGACAGGGGATGATAGATACGCAGTATTTT. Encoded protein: CASSFGSRQGMIDTQYF.